The 30 T cell receptor beta chains below were found in one sample sequenced in a study of OX40 agonist ivuxolimab in advanced cancers. The data were produced by immunoSEQ multiplex PCR, yet TCRdb's version contains in-frame clones alone and is incomplete. This sample has nearly 60,000 clones, with 88% found just once. Sequenced here: CD4+ or CD8+ T cells sorted from blood, sampled in a trial of the OX40 agonist ivuxolimab. Source of these receptors: an adult with an advanced solid tumor such as melanoma, head and neck, liver or kidney cancer.

V gene TRBV9 combines with J gene TRBJ2-5; 8 bases match TRBD1. The CDR3 extends over 16 amino acids. Germline V gene lookup returns CDR1 SGDLS and CDR2 YYNGEE. Trimming at V came to 3 bases and at J to 4 bases, leaving 11 bases not matched to a gene. CDR3 sequence reads: CASSAADRGGLETQYF. For the CDR3, the DNA is TGTGCCAGCAGCGCAGCCGACAGGGGTGGGCTAGAGACCCAGTACTTC.

This clone was found once. V is TRBV5-5 and J is TRBJ2-1; 7 bases agree with TRBD1. This CDR3 contains 16 residues. J lost 4 bases, V lost 3 bases, and 10 bases had no gene match. The germline V gene encodes CDR1 SGHKS and CDR2 YYEKEE (reference sequence). This chain's CDR3 is CASSYLLRTGYNEQFF. The CDR3 DNA sequence: TGTGCCAGCAGCTATCTACTAAGGACAGGATACAATGAGCAGTTCTTC.

V is TRBV29-1 and J is TRBJ1-2; the D gene is possibly TRBD1 (5 bases). This CDR3 region has 13 residues. Trimming removed 2 bases at V and 8 bases at J, with 15 bases between. Germline V gene sequence: CDR1 SQVTM, CDR2 ANQGSEA. Here the CDR3 reads CSVESREGEGYTF. CDR3 nucleotides: TGCAGCGTTGAAAGCAGGGAAGGGGAAGGCTACACCTTC.

This clone has only one observation. For the CDR3, the DNA is TGTGCCAGCACCTCGGGCGACAGGGGATCTGGAAACACCATATATTTT. This codes for CASTSGDRGSGNTIYF. This rearrangement joins TRBV28 to TRBJ1-3; 8 bases agree with TRBD1. Germline assignment: CDR1 MDHEN and CDR2 SYDVKM. Unmatched junction bases numbered 9, after V lost 7 bases and J lost 1 base. The CDR3 extends over 16 amino acids.

The CDR3 loop reads CSVSWGNTEAFF. CDR3 bases: TGCAGCGTGTCGTGGGGGAACACTGAAGCTTTCTTT. The chain employs TRBV29-1 and TRBJ1-1; D is undetermined. Germline V lookup: CDR1 SQVTM, CDR2 ANQGSEA. The V and J ends lost 6 bases and 1 base respectively, with 9 bases between them. This CDR3 has 12 amino acids. The variable domain in full, with the rest retrieved from reference TRBV29-1 and TRBJ1-1, is SAVISQKPSRDICQRGTSLTIQCQVDSQVTMMFWYRQQPGQSLTLIATANQGSEATYESGFVIDKFPISRPNLTFSTLTVSNMSPEDSSIYLCSVSWGNTEAFFGQGTRLTVV.

V and J are TRBV5-4 and TRBJ2-5; possible D gene TRBD1, 6 bases. The CDR3 length is 16 residues. CDR1 SGHNT and CDR2 YYREEE come from the germline V gene (reference sequence). The germline V and J ends were trimmed by 5 bases and 0 bases, with 17 bases remaining between them. In nucleotides, the CDR3 is TGTGCCAGCAGTCCTCAGGGGACCCCGTACCAAGAGACCCAGTACTTC. The encoded protein is CASSPQGTPYQETQYF.

The chain recombines TRBV28 with TRBJ1-5; TRBD1 matches 7 bases. CDR1 is MDHEN, CDR2 SYDVKM, per germline. The CDR3 consists of 14 residues. V gave up 7 bases and J gave up 0 bases; unmatched junction bases: 3. The CDR3 region has the DNA TGTGCCAGCAACAGGGGAAATAGCAATCAGCCCCAGCATTTT. This translates into CASNRGNSNQPQHF.

J is TRBJ1-1 and V is TRBV4-1; 8 bases are a match to TRBD1. Germline V gene data show CDR1 as MGHRA and CDR2 as YSYEKL. J gave up 13 bases and V 0 bases, and 7 bases lay outside the gene matches. The CDR3 is 13 residues long. CDR3 in amino acids: CASSQDRDRRRFF. The CDR3 DNA is TGCGCCAGCAGCCAAGATAGGGACAGGCGCCGTTTCTTT.

The chain combines TRBV6-6 with TRBJ2-3, with a possible D match to TRBD2 (6 bases). The CDR3 extends over 16 amino acids. Germline V gene data show CDR1 as MNHNY and CDR2 as SVGAGI (reference sequence). Between the trimmed V and J ends, which lost 4 bases and 5 bases, there was a span of 19 bases. The CDR3 loop is CASSFSGYGFKDTQYF. The CDR3 DNA reads TGTGCCAGCAGTTTCAGCGGGTATGGATTTAAAGATACGCAGTATTTT.

This clone was picked up a small number of times. This chain links TRBV27 with TRBJ1-2, with D unclear. V was shortened by 2 bases and J by 8 bases, with 15 bases between the two germline ends. The CDR3 runs to 14 residues. Germline CDR1 reads MNHEY; CDR2 reads SMNVEV (reference sequence). CDR3 in DNA: TGTGCCAGCAGTTTAAATGACCTGGGAGGAGGCTACACCTTC. Protein sequence: CASSLNDLGGGYTF.

The CDR3 DNA reads TGTGCCAGCAGTCAATCCGGGACCCTCTATGGCTACACCTTC. It codes for CASSQSGTLYGYTF. The V and J genes are TRBV6-5 and TRBJ1-2; maybe TRBD1 (5 bases). Trimming removed 5 bases from V and 4 bases from J, with 14 bases in between. Germline V gene sequence: CDR1 MNHEY, CDR2 SVGAGI. This CDR3 has 14 residues.

V is TRBV5-1 and J is TRBJ2-4, with D perhaps matching TRBD1 (6 bases). Germline loops: CDR1 SGHRS, CDR2 YFSETQ. The CDR3 is 13 amino acids. V was pared by 4 bases and J by 8 bases, with 13 bases between. The CDR3 sequence is CASSTDSGHIQYF. CDR3 in DNA: TGCGCCAGCAGCACGGACAGTGGCCACATTCAGTACTTC. Looking up the rest from reference TRBV5-1 and TRBJ2-4 gives the full variable domain: KAGVTQTPRYLIKTRGQQVTLSCSPISGHRSVSWYQQTPGQGLQFLFEYFSETQRNKGNFPGRFSGRQFSNSRSEMNVSTLELGDSALYLCASSTDSGHIQYFGAGTRLSVL.

Notes on this clone: The sample carries other DNA sequences with the same CDR3. The V gene is TRBV5-1, the J gene TRBJ2-6; D gene unclear. Per the germline V gene, CDR1 is SGHRS and CDR2 is YFSETQ. The CDR3 spans 15 residues. Trimming took 0 bases from V and 4 from J, leaving 8 bases between them. The CDR3: CASSLVGEGANVLTF. The DNA for the CDR3 is TGCGCCAGCAGCTTGGTTGGGGAAGGGGCCAACGTCCTGACTTTC.

The rearrangement uses TRBV28 and TRBJ1-2, with D perhaps TRBD1 (5 bases). V was clipped by 6 bases and J by 1 base, with 12 bases between them. CDR1 and CDR2 (germline): MDHEN, SYDVKM. The CDR3 is 14 residues long. Written as DNA, the CDR3 is TGTGCCAGCAGCCCCGGGACGGTTAACTATGGCTACACCTTC. Translated, it gives CASSPGTVNYGYTF.

This clone was found a few times. The V and J genes are TRBV6-6 and TRBJ2-5, with TRBD2 matching 8 bases. Trimming cost V 7 bases and J 5 bases; bases outside gene matches: 9. The CDR3 spans 14 residues. The V gene's germline CDR1 is MNHNY and CDR2 SVGAGI (reference sequence). CDR3 sequence reads: CASTQREGRETQYF. DNA for the CDR3: TGTGCCAGCACGCAACGGGAGGGCCGGGAGACCCAGTACTTC.

The rearrangement joins TRBV6-5 to TRBJ2-3, with D maybe TRBD2 (6 bases). The CDR3 sequence is 12 residues long. Trimming took off 2 bases at V and 6 bases at J, with 6 bases between the two ends. In germline, CDR1 is MNHEY, CDR2 SVGAGI. CDR3 sequence reads: CASSYRGDTQYF. For the CDR3, the DNA is TGTGCCAGCAGTTACCGGGGGGATACGCAGTATTTT.

CDR3 sequence (DNA): TGTGCCAGCAGCTTATCCGAAGATTGGCAGATGGAGACCCAGTACTTC. Translation gives CASSLSEDWQMETQYF. J is TRBJ2-5 and V is TRBV7-9; D is ambiguous. CDR3 length equals 16 residues. Deletions cut 2 bases from V and 5 bases from J, with 18 bases between. CDR1 is SEHNR, CDR2 FQNEAQ, per germline (reference sequence).

The chain links TRBV5-1 to TRBJ1-1, with 8 bases aligning to TRBD1. The V gene's germline CDR1 is SGHRS and CDR2 YFSETQ. The length of the CDR3 is 14 residues. J was trimmed by 4 bases and V by 3 bases; bases with no gene match: 5. The CDR3 reads CASSSQGGGTEAFF. The CDR3, as DNA: TGCGCCAGCAGCTCACAGGGGGGAGGCACTGAAGCTTTCTTT. Complete variable domain (other parts from reference TRBV5-1 and TRBJ1-1): KAGVTQTPRYLIKTRGQQVTLSCSPISGHRSVSWYQQTPGQGLQFLFEYFSETQRNKGNFPGRFSGRQFSNSRSEMNVSTLELGDSALYLCASSSQGGGTEAFFGQGTRLTVV.

This sequence joins TRBV4-3 and TRBJ1-2, with D unresolved. Germline V CDR1 and CDR2: LGHNA, YSLEER. The CDR3 extends over 15 amino acids. V dropped 0 bases and J dropped 2 bases, with 10 bases sitting between them. This chain's CDR3 is CASSQEANFNYGYTF. The CDR3 coding sequence is TGCGCCAGCAGCCAAGAAGCCAACTTCAACTATGGCTACACCTTC.

The chain uses TRBV9 and TRBJ2-2, with 7 bases that match TRBD2. Trimming cost V 0 bases and J 4 bases; bases outside gene matches: 3. The V gene's germline CDR1 is SGDLS and CDR2 YYNGEE. The CDR3 runs to 15 residues. In DNA form, the CDR3 reads TGTGCCAGCAGCGTAGGACTAGCTGGCACCGGGGAGCTGTTTTTT. This translates into CASSVGLAGTGELFF. Based on the CDR3 plus reference TRBV9 and TRBJ2-2, the full variable domain is DSGVTQTPKHLITATGQRVTLRCSPRSGDLSVYWYQQSLDQGLQFLIQYYNGEERAKGNILERFSAQQFPDLHSELNLSSLELGDSALYFCASSVGLAGTGELFFGEGSRLTVL.

The J gene is TRBJ1-1, the V gene TRBV30; D uncertain. The CDR3 runs to 11 residues. The germline V gene has CDR1 GTSNPN and CDR2 SVGIG (reference sequence). The CDR3 loop is CGASMNTEAFF. CDR3 in DNA: TGTGGGGCGAGTATGAACACTGAAGCTTTCTTT. The full variable domain, rest sourced from reference TRBV30 and TRBJ1-1, is SQTIHQWPATLVQPVGSPLSLECTVEGTSNPNLYWYRQAAGRGLQLLFYSVGIGQISSEVPQNLSASRPQDRQFILSSKKLLLSDSGFYLCGASMNTEAFFGQGTRLTVV.

This rearrangement joins TRBV30 to TRBJ1-2; 7 nucleotides line up with TRBD1. The V gene's germline CDR1 is GTSNPN and CDR2 SVGIG (reference sequence). V shed 0 bases, J shed 6 bases, and the junction held 4 bases outside the gene matches. The CDR3 runs to 13 residues. The CDR3: CAWSVLGGNGYTF. Written as DNA, the CDR3 is TGTGCCTGGAGTGTACTAGGGGGCAATGGCTACACCTTC.

This chain connects TRBV9 to TRBJ2-5, with unresolved D. TRBJ2-7 matches the DNA end more closely, so the J call is doubtful. The length of the CDR3 is 11 residues. The V gene's germline CDR1 is SGDLS and CDR2 YYNGEE. CDR3: CASSAGREQYF. The DNA for the CDR3 is TGTGCCAGCAGCGCCGGTCGCGAGCAGTACTTC.

In this sample, this clone turned up a few times. V gene TRBV18 combines with J gene TRBJ1-1; 7 bases are a match to TRBD1. CDR1 and CDR2 (germline): KGHSH, LQKENI. The CDR3 totals 15 residues. V lost 1 base and J lost 3; bases outside the gene matches: 5. In DNA form, the CDR3 reads TGTGCCAGCTCACCACGACAGGGTCGGGACACTGAAGCTTTCTTT. Its protein product is CASSPRQGRDTEAFF.

This sequence joins TRBV12-5 and TRBJ1-1, with 7 bases matching TRBD1. The length of the CDR3 is 13 residues. The germline V gene encodes CDR1 LGHNT and CDR2 FRNRAP. Germline trimming cut 3 bases from V and 4 bases from J; bases unmatched to any gene: 2. The CDR3, as DNA: TGTGCTAGTGGTTTCCAGGGGGGCACTGAAGCTTTCTTT. Translated: CASGFQGGTEAFF. Combining the CDR3 with reference TRBV12-5 and TRBJ1-1 gives the whole variable domain DARVTQTPRHKVTEMGQEVTMRCQPILGHNTVFWYRQTMMQGLELLAYFRNRAPLDDSGMPKDRFSAEMPDATLATLKIQPSEPRDSAVYFCASGFQGGTEAFFGQGTRLTVV.

V is TRBV18 and J is TRBJ2-2; D unresolved. Trimming cost V 4 bases and J 4 bases, with 16 bases left between them. The CDR3 sequence is 16 residues long. Germline loops: CDR1 KGHSH, CDR2 LQKENI. The CDR3 reads CASSLPGSGFTGELFF. DNA for the CDR3: TGTGCCAGCTCACTCCCGGGCTCCGGATTCACCGGGGAGCTGTTTTTT.

This clone was recorded only once. The genes are TRBV18 and TRBJ2-1, with 13 nucleotides matching TRBD2. Germline CDR1 is KGHSH and CDR2 is LQKENI. This CDR3 is 16 amino acids long. Trimming cost V 6 bases and J 2 bases; bases outside gene matches: 4. The CDR3 here is CASSTGLAGAYNEQFF. The CDR3 nucleotides read TGTGCCAGCTCGACCGGACTAGCGGGAGCCTACAATGAGCAGTTCTTC. The full variable domain, its missing parts supplied by reference TRBV18 and TRBJ2-1, is NAGVMQNPRHLVRRRGQEARLRCSPMKGHSHVYWYRQLPEEGLKFMVYLQKENIIDESGMPKERFSAEFPKEGPSILRIQQVVRGDSAAYFCASSTGLAGAYNEQFFGPGTRLTVL.

The chain joins TRBV19 to TRBJ2-2, with TRBD2 as a possible D gene (6 bases). The CDR3 totals 14 residues. The V end was cut by 1 base, the J end by 4 bases, with 7 bases between. Germline V gives CDR1 LNHDA, CDR2 SQIVND (reference sequence). DNA for the CDR3: TGTGCCAGTAGTATAGCGGGAGTCACCGGGGAGCTGTTTTTT. This codes for CASSIAGVTGELFF.

The V call is TRBV19, the J call TRBJ1-4; tentative D call: TRBD1 (5 bases). V was clipped by 5 bases and J by 1 base, with 11 bases between them. This CDR3 region has 15 residues. Germline loops: CDR1 LNHDA, CDR2 SQIVND (reference sequence). The CDR3 region is CASSYQGRTNEKLFF. The CDR3 DNA sequence: TGTGCCAGTAGTTACCAGGGCCGAACTAATGAAAAACTGTTTTTT.

V and J are TRBV5-1 and TRBJ2-2, with 9 nucleotides matching TRBD1. Germline assignment: CDR1 SGHRS and CDR2 YFSETQ. Trimming removed 4 bases from V and 5 bases from J; junction bases left unmatched: 6. There are 15 residues in the CDR3. DNA for the CDR3: TGCGCCAGCAGCAAGGGACAGGGTCAGACCGGGGAGCTGTTTTTT. Translation: CASSKGQGQTGELFF.